The clone carrying this TCR beta chain was counted between two and nine times. The data were taken from a study of blood T cell repertoires in COVID-19. Study-wide background: PBMCs, B-cell-depleted T cells, or T cells provided the cDNA or gDNA that made up the material.

Living in roughly 25 US areas, the participants were between roughly 18 and 95 years of age. This CDR3 is 13 amino acids long. The V gene lost 0 bases and the J gene lost 6 bases, with 8 bases spanning the gap. Germline V gene sequence: CDR1 MNHEY, CDR2 SMNVEV (reference sequence). Produced via immunoSEQ multiplex PCR; TCRdb's table is partial and in-frame only. The sample holds a few hundred thousand clones, about 84% seen once. The sequence came from a man aged 25 to 45 with acute COVID-19. J is TRBJ1-2 and V is TRBV27; D might be TRBD1 (5 bases). The sequenced sample consisted of PBMCs or T cells enriched from blood (not recorded which). The DNA for the CDR3 is TGTGCCAGCAGTTTATCGCCGACAGATGGCTACACCTTC. Translated: CASSLSPTDGYTF.